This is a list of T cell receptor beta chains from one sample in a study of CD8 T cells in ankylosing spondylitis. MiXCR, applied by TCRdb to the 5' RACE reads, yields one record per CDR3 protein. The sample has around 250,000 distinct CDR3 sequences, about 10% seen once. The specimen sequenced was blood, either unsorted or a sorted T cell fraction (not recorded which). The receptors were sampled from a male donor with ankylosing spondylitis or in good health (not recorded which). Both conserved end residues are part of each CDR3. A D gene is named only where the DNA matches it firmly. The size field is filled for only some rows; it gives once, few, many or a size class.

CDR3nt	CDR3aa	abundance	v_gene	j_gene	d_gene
TGCGCCAGCAGCTTGGAAGATGCCTACGAGCAGTACTTC	CASSLEDAYEQYF	many	TRBV5-1	TRBJ2-7	-
TGTGCCAGCAGTCGGGATGGGGCTAACTATGACTACACCTTC	CASSRDGANYDYTF	-	TRBV2	TRBJ1-2	-
TGCAGCTATCGAATGGCGGGGGTGGATACGCAGTATTTT	CSYRMAGVDTQYF	-	TRBV29-1	TRBJ2-3	TRBD2
TGTGCCAGCAGCTTAACAGGGGACAGGGGGAATTCACCCCTCCACTTT	CASSLTGDRGNSPLHF	many	TRBV7-3	TRBJ1-6	TRBD1
TGTGCCAGCAGCCCGGTGGGGGGAGCGCAGTATTTT	CASSPVGGAQYF	many	TRBV4-2	TRBJ2-3	-
TGTGCCAGCACCACGCAGGGATTAGGTACTGAAGCTTTCTTT	CASTTQGLGTEAFF	many	TRBV27	TRBJ1-1	-
TGCAGCGTTGAGGGGACAGGGGGGTACAATGAGCAGTTCTTC	CSVEGTGGYNEQFF	many	TRBV29-1	TRBJ2-1	TRBD1
TGCAGTGTGGCAGGGCCGTATTTT	CSVAGPYF	many	TRBV20-1	TRBJ2-3	-
TGCGCCAGCAGCGGGTCCCCGACTAGCTTGATCGGTGCCTACAATGAGCAGTTCTTC	CASSGSPTSLIGAYNEQFF	many	TRBV5-1	TRBJ2-1	TRBD2
TGTGCCAGCACCGATAGACAGACCTACCACAATGAGCAGTTCTTC	CASTDRQTYHNEQFF	few	TRBV6-1	TRBJ2-1	-
TGTGCCAGCAGCTTTTGGGGACTAGCGTTCGGTGGAGATACGCAGTATTTT	CASSFWGLAFGGDTQYF	few	TRBV5-6	TRBJ2-3	TRBD2
TGCAGTGCTAGCGGGAGTCGGAGCACAGATACGCAGTATTTT	CSASGSRSTDTQYF	many	TRBV20-1	TRBJ2-3	-
TGTGCCAGCAGCTTGGTCGGGGTTGGAAATGGCTACACCTTC	CASSLVGVGNGYTF	many	TRBV5-5	TRBJ1-2	-
TGCGCCAGCAGCGACGACTTAGCCTCCTACGAGCAGTACTTC	CASSDDLASYEQYF	many	TRBV5-1	TRBJ2-7	-
TGTGCCACCAGCAGAGGTGGGACTAGCGTTTACAATGAGCAGTTCTTC	CATSRGGTSVYNEQFF	many	TRBV15	TRBJ2-1	TRBD2
TGCAGTGCTAGATTTCCAGGGCTAAACACCGGGGAGCTGTTTTTT	CSARFPGLNTGELFF	many	TRBV20-1	TRBJ2-2	-
TGCGCCAGTCGGGACAGTGTAGTCTCCTATGGCTACACCTTC	CASRDSVVSYGYTF	-	TRBV5-1	TRBJ1-2	TRBD1
TGTGCCAGCAGCTTGGGACCGGAATACTACTATGGCTACACCTTC	CASSLGPEYYYGYTF	many	TRBV5-6	TRBJ1-2	-
TGCGCCAGCAGCCCTATAACCGGGGGCCAGCCCCAGCATTTT	CASSPITGGQPQHF	few	TRBV4-1	TRBJ1-5	-
TGTGCCAGCAGCCCCCTCCGCGAGTATGAGCAGTTCTTC	CASSPLREYEQFF	many	TRBV6-2/TRBV6-3	TRBJ2-1	-
TGCGCCAGCAGCCAAGAGATAGGCAGGGAGGCCAGCCAGGGTGAGCAGTTCTTC	CASSQEIGREASQGEQFF	many	TRBV4-1	TRBJ2-1	-
TGTGCCAGCAGCTTTAGTTTCCCAGATACGCAGTATTTT	CASSFSFPDTQYF	many	TRBV7-2	TRBJ2-3	-
TGTGCCACCAGTGATTTTAGCCAGGATTCGAACACCGGGGAGCTGTTTTTT	CATSDFSQDSNTGELFF	few	TRBV24-1	TRBJ2-2	-
TGTGCCAGCAGCCAAGACGGATCGAACACCGGGGAGCTGTTTTTT	CASSQDGSNTGELFF	-	TRBV3-1	TRBJ2-2	-
TGTGCCAGCCGGATCTGGGGAGCTGAAGCTTTCTTT	CASRIWGAEAFF	-	TRBV2	TRBJ1-1	-
TGTGCCAGCAGAAAGGACAGGGTCTACGAGCAGTACTTC	CASRKDRVYEQYF	few	TRBV12-3/TRBV12-4	TRBJ2-7	TRBD1
TGTGCCAGCAGCTTGGGGGCTTCCGACACCGGGGAGCTGTTTTTT	CASSLGASDTGELFF	-	TRBV5-4	TRBJ2-2	-
TGTGCCAGCAGCTCGGGACAGGGGTTTTTTGGCTACACCTTC	CASSSGQGFFGYTF	-	TRBV16	TRBJ1-2	TRBD1
TGTGCCAGCAGCTTAGTAATCCTCTTC	CASSLVILF	-	TRBV7-9	TRBJ2-7	-
TGCGCCAGCAGCTTCGGGACTAGCGGGGGGGCGGGGAATGAGCAGTTCTTC	CASSFGTSGGAGNEQFF	many	TRBV5-1	TRBJ2-1	TRBD2
TGTGCCAGCAGCGTAGGTTCCCAGGCGAACACTGAAGCTTTCTTT	CASSVGSQANTEAFF	many	TRBV9	TRBJ1-1	-
TGTGCCAGCAGCCAAGGCCATCCAGCGGCGCTGGAAGAGACCCAGTACTTC	CASSQGHPAALEETQYF	-	TRBV3-1	TRBJ2-5	-
TGCGCCAGCAGCCACCAGGACACAGATACGCAGTATTTT	CASSHQDTDTQYF	many	TRBV4-1	TRBJ2-3	-
TGTGCCAGCAGCTTAAGGGGGGAGCAGTACTTC	CASSLRGEQYF	many	TRBV7-9	TRBJ2-7	-
TGTGCCAGCAGCCCGGGACTCTACTATGGCTACACCTTC	CASSPGLYYGYTF	-	TRBV14	TRBJ1-2	-
TGCGCCAGCAGCGCTGATGGGCTAGCGGGGGCAGATACGCAGTATTTT	CASSADGLAGADTQYF	-	TRBV5-1	TRBJ2-3	TRBD2
TGCAGTGCCCGATCGGTTGGCCAAGAGACCCAGTACTTC	CSARSVGQETQYF	many	TRBV20-1	TRBJ2-5	-
TGTGCCAGCAGCCAAGACGGGTCCACATCGGAGTACTTC	CASSQDGSTSEYF	few	TRBV3-1	TRBJ2-5	-
TGCAGTGCTACGCCGGGACTCAGGGACCCCAGCGGGGGGTACAATGAGCAGTTCTTC	CSATPGLRDPSGGYNEQFF	-	TRBV20-1	TRBJ2-1	TRBD2
TGTGCCAGCAGTCGACGCATAGCGGGGGGGAGCACAGATACGCAGTATTTT	CASSRRIAGGSTDTQYF	many	TRBV27	TRBJ2-3	TRBD2
TGCAGTGCTAGAGTCGTAGTCAGTGGGGAGTGGGGAGATACGCAGTATTTT	CSARVVVSGEWGDTQYF	few	TRBV20-1	TRBJ2-3	-
TGCAGTGCTACCTTTGACAGGGGGGGCACAGATACGCAGTATTTT	CSATFDRGGTDTQYF	-	TRBV20-1	TRBJ2-3	TRBD1
TGTGCCAGCAGCGGAGGGCTGGTAAATCAGCCCCAGCATTTT	CASSGGLVNQPQHF	-	TRBV9	TRBJ1-5	-
TGTGCCAGCAGCCCAGAAGTTAGTAGCAATCAGCCCCAGCATTTT	CASSPEVSSNQPQHF	many	TRBV21-1	TRBJ1-5	-
TGCGCCAGCAGCCCGCTAGCGGGGGCCACAGATACGCAGTATTTT	CASSPLAGATDTQYF	-	TRBV5-1	TRBJ2-3	TRBD2
TGTGCCAGCAGCTTGGATGGGGCGTCGAAAAGCAATCAGCCCCAGCATTTT	CASSLDGASKSNQPQHF	many	TRBV5-8	TRBJ1-5	-
TGCAGTGCCAGAGCGGGGAGCTCCTACAATGAGCAGTTCTTC	CSARAGSSYNEQFF	many	TRBV20-1	TRBJ2-1	TRBD2
TGCGCCAGCAGCTTTACTAGCGGGTACGAGCAGTACTTC	CASSFTSGYEQYF	many	TRBV5-1	TRBJ2-7	TRBD2
TGTGCCACAGGGACTAGCGAAGCACCCTACAATGAGCAGTTCTTC	CATGTSEAPYNEQFF	many	TRBV12-3/TRBV12-4	TRBJ2-1	TRBD2
TGTGCCAGCAGCTTCGGGGTTGGCGGGGAGCTGTTTTTT	CASSFGVGGELFF	-	TRBV7-2	TRBJ2-2	-
TGTGCCACCAGCACTCAGGAAAGTTATGGCACAGATACGCAGTATTTT	CATSTQESYGTDTQYF	few	TRBV15	TRBJ2-3	-
TGCAGTGCTAGGCCGGAGGGGGCAGGGTATGGCTACACCTTC	CSARPEGAGYGYTF	many	TRBV20-1	TRBJ1-2	TRBD1
TGCAGTGCTGGAAGACTAGCGGGGGCGACGAATGAGCAGTTCTTC	CSAGRLAGATNEQFF	many	TRBV20-1	TRBJ2-1	TRBD2
TGTGCCTCCAGCCGGGACAGGGCTATAACCGGGGAGCTGTTTTTT	CASSRDRAITGELFF	few	TRBV10-3	TRBJ2-2	TRBD1
TGTGCTAGTGGTTTGACCCCCCGTGAGCAGTTCTTC	CASGLTPREQFF	few	TRBV12-5	TRBJ2-1	-
TGCGCCAGCAGCCAGGTAACAGGGGGCCTCTCCTACGAGCAGTACTTC	CASSQVTGGLSYEQYF	-	TRBV4-1	TRBJ2-7	TRBD1
TGCGCCAGCAGCCAAGTCGGAGGGGAGACCCAGTACTTC	CASSQVGGETQYF	-	TRBV4-1	TRBJ2-5	-